This entry lists 10 T cell receptor beta chains sequenced from one sample in a study of blood T cell repertoires in COVID-19. The method was immunoSEQ multiplex PCR; TCRdb's version includes in-frame clones alone and lacks a portion of them. This sample yields about 360,000 clones, of which 65% to 90% are seen a single time; roughly 7.2% belongs to the top ten. The specimen sequenced was peripheral blood. The receptors were sampled from a woman aged 55 to 70 with COVID-19, enrolled during active disease.

V usage is TRBV6-6 and J usage is TRBJ1-5, with 10 positions matching TRBD1. The CDR3 loop spans 16 amino acids. Looked up from germline, CDR1 is MNHNY and CDR2 is SVGAGI (reference sequence). Trimming removed 7 bases from V and 5 bases from J; junction bases left unmatched: 11. CDR3 in DNA: TGTGCCAGCAAGGGTGTCGGGACAGGGGTTGATCAGCCCCAGCATTTT. It translates to CASKGVGTGVDQPQHF.

The gene calls are TRBV4-1 and TRBJ1-5; TRBD1 is a possible D gene (5 bases). This CDR3 has 16 amino acids. V was cut by 1 base and J by 4 bases, with 14 bases left in between. CDR1 and CDR2 from the germline V gene are MGHRA and YSYEKL. CDR3 sequence (DNA): TGCGCCAGCAGCCAAGTTGGTCAGGGACTTAATCAGCCCCAGCATTTT. Translating it yields CASSQVGQGLNQPQHF.

The rearrangement joins TRBV2 to TRBJ1-4; perhaps TRBD1 as D (6 bases). V lost 6 bases and J lost 7, with 15 bases in between. CDR1 is SNHLY, CDR2 FYNNEI, per germline. This CDR3 has 14 amino acids. The CDR3 spells CASSPTGWGEKLFF. The CDR3 nucleotides read TGTGCCAGCAGCCCTACAGGGTGGGGTGAAAAACTGTTTTTT.

This clone was observed a single time. The chain combines TRBV2 with TRBJ1-2; perhaps TRBD1 as D (6 bases). Trimming took 2 bases from V and 3 from J, leaving 10 bases between them. Germline loops: CDR1 SNHLY, CDR2 FYNNEI. This CDR3 is 14 amino acids long. CDR3 sequence reads: CASSETGFDYGYTF. For the CDR3, the DNA is TGTGCCAGCAGTGAAACAGGGTTCGACTATGGCTACACCTTC. Looking up the rest from reference TRBV2 and TRBJ1-2 gives the full variable domain: EPEVTQTPSHQVTQMGQEVILRCVPISNHLYFYWYRQILGQKVEFLVSFYNNEISEKSEIFDDQFSVERPDGSNFTLKIRSTKLEDSAMYFCASSETGFDYGYTFGSGTRLTVV.

V and J are TRBV12-5 and TRBJ1-1; no clear D. This CDR3 comprises 15 residues. The V end was cut by 6 bases, the J end by 0 bases, with 14 bases between. Germline V gene data show CDR1 as LGHNT and CDR2 as FRNRAP. In DNA, the CDR3 is TGTGCTAGTGGCGGGGAGGGAGGCTTGAACACTGAAGCTTTCTTT. This sequence encodes CASGGEGGLNTEAFF. Full variable domain (missing parts from reference TRBV12-5 and TRBJ1-1): DARVTQTPRHKVTEMGQEVTMRCQPILGHNTVFWYRQTMMQGLELLAYFRNRAPLDDSGMPKDRFSAEMPDATLATLKIQPSEPRDSAVYFCASGGEGGLNTEAFFGQGTRLTVV.

The chain carries TRBV5-4 and TRBJ2-7; 11 positions agree with TRBD1. The junction had 7 bases not matched to a gene; V was cut back by 3 bases and J by 5 bases. Germline V gives CDR1 SGHNT, CDR2 YYREEE (reference sequence). The CDR3 has 15 amino acids. The CDR3 sequence is CASSSPGDRGDEQYF. The CDR3 DNA reads as TGTGCCAGCAGCTCACCCGGGGACAGGGGGGACGAGCAGTACTTC. The variable domain in full, completed from reference TRBV5-4 and TRBJ2-7, reads ETGVTQSPTHLIKTRGQQVTLRCSSQSGHNTVSWYQQALGQGPQFIFQYYREEENGRGNFPPRFSGLQFPNYSSELNVNALELDDSALYLCASSSPGDRGDEQYFGPGTRLTVT.

The rearrangement joins TRBV9 to TRBJ2-2, with 9 bases matching TRBD2. CDR1 and CDR2 (germline): SGDLS, YYNGEE. Trimming cost V 0 bases and J 4 bases; bases outside gene matches: 4. The CDR3 consists of 16 residues. The CDR3 reads CASSVASGGTTGELFF. For the CDR3, the DNA is TGTGCCAGCAGCGTAGCCAGCGGGGGGACCACCGGGGAGCTGTTTTTT.

The V and J genes are TRBV27 and TRBJ2-1, with TRBD1 matching 7 bases. The CDR3 contains 15 residues. V was clipped by 3 bases and J by 8 bases; unmatched bases: 10. Germline V gives CDR1 MNHEY, CDR2 SMNVEV (reference sequence). CDR3 in amino acids: CASSFRDSGVHEQFF. As DNA, the CDR3 is TGTGCCAGCAGTTTTCGGGACAGTGGGGTCCATGAGCAGTTCTTC.

J is TRBJ2-3 and V is TRBV6-5; no firm D call. V was pared by 6 bases and J by 3 bases, with 10 bases between. The length of the CDR3 is 13 residues. Germline-derived CDR1 and CDR2 are MNHEY and SVGAGI. The chain's CDR3 is CASSAYATDTQYF. DNA for the CDR3: TGTGCCAGCAGCGCCTATGCTACAGATACGCAGTATTTT.

This chain uses TRBV6-5 with TRBJ1-1; no reliable D call. The V gene's germline CDR1 is MNHEY and CDR2 SVGAGI. This CDR3 has 14 amino acids. The V gene lost 6 bases and the J gene lost 1 base, with 12 bases spanning the gap. CDR3 sequence (DNA): TGTGCCAGCAGGCTGACGGGTGGGAACACTGAAGCTTTCTTT. Its protein product is CASRLTGGNTEAFF.